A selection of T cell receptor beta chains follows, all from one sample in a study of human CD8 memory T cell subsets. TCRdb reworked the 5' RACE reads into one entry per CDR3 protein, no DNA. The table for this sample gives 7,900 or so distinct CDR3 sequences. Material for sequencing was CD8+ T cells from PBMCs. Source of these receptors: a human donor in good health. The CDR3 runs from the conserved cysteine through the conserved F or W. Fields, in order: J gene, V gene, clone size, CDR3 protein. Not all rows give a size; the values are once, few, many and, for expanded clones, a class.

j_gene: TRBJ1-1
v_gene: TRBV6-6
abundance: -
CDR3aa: CATSLGTEAFF

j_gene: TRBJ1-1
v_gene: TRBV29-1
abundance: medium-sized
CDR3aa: CSVVSEGGEAFF

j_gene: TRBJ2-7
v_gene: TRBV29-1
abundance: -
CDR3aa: CSVEGDRDEQYF

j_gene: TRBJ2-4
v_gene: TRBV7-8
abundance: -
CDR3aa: CASAEEGDIQYF

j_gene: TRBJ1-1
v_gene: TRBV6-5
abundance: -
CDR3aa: CASREGLSEAFF

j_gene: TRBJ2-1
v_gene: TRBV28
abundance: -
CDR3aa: CASTRLTSSSYNEQFF

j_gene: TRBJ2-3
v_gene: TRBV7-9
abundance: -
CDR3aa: CASSLDPGLAGGDTQYF

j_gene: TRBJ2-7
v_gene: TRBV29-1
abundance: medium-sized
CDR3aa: CSVEGQGSSYEQYF

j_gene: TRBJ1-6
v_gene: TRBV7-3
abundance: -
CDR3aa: CASSLGTGNYNSPLHF

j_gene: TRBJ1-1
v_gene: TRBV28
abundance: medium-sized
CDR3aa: CASRPAGGRLGAFF

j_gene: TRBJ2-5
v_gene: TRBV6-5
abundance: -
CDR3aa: CASSLPGSRGETQYF

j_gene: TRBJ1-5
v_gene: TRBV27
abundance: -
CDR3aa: CASSFKGDRVYNQPQHF

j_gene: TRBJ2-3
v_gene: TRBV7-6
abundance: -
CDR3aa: CASSFIPQRGTDTQYF

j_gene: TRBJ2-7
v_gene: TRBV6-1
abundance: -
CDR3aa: CASSEMGPAYEQYF

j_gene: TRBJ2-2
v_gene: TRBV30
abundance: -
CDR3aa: CAWIPMTDTGELFF

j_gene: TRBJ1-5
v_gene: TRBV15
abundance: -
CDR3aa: CATSRTAYNQPQHF

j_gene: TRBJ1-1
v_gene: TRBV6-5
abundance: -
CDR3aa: CASTYLGTGLNTEAFF

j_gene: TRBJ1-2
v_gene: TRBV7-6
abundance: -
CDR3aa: CASSYGGSLDGYTF

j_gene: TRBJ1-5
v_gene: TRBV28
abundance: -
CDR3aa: CASSPTTTGDNQPQHF

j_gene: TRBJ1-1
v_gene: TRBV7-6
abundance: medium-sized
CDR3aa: CASSSRAFSIATEAFF

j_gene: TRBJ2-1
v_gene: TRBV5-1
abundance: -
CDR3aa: CASSLGGEQFF

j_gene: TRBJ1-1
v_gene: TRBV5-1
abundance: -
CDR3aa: CASSFMADMNTEAFF

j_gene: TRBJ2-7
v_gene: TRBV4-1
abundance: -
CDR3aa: CASSQERPSSYEQYF

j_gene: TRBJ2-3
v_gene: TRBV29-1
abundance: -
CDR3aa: CSVEDLADYTQYF

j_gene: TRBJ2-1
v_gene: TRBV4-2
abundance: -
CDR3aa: CASSQESGPGSYNEQFF

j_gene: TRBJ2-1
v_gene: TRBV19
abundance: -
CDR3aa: CATSRDSSYNEQFF

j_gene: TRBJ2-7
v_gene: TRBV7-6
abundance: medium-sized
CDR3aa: CASSSRSTYEQYF

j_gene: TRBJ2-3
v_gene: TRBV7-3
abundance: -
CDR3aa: CASSLTPLAGTTDTQYF

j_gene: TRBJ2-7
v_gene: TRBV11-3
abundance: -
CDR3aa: CASSGRQTSYEQYF

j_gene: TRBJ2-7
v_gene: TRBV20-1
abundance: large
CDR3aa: CSAGTRDNYYEQYF

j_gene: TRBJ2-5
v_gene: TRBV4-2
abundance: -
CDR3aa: CASSRTSGSQETQYF

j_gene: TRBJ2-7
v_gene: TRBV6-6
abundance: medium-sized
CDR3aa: CATIEPGPSYEQYF

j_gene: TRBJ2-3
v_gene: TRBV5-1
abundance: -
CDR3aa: CASRGIGTQYF

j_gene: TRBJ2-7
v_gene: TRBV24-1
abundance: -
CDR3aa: CATGTASSYEQYF

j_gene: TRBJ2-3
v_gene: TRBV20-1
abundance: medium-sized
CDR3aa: CSARAARDTQYF